This paragraph reports one TCR beta chain. The J segment lost 3 bases and the V segment lost 4 bases, leaving 6 bases of the junction unmatched. Per germline, CDR1 LGHNA and CDR2 YNFKEQ. The CDR3 has 15 residues. The data belong to a study of blood T cell repertoires in COVID-19. In the authors' methods: Amplified reference gene primers provided the basis for estimating nucleated cell counts. Measured with immunoSEQ multiplex PCR; TCRdb has only the in-frame clones, and not every one. V and J calls plus clone size are reproduced from that table; the DNA served to infer D and trimming. The sample has 35,000 to 55,000 clones, approximately 91% seen once.

The receptor's source is a human donor in a cohort sampled during active COVID-19. V is TRBV4-2 and J is TRBJ1-1; 9 bases align to TRBD1. Specimen: peripheral blood. DNA of the CDR3: TGTGCCAGCAGCCCCCGACAGGGGGTGGACACTGAAGCTTTCTTT. This translates into CASSPRQGVDTEAFF.